This TCR beta chain was sequenced during a study of blood T cell repertoires in COVID-19. TCRdb's copy holds only in-frame clones and misses some; the assay was immunoSEQ multiplex PCR. The sample records under 55,000 clones, 90% being singletons. J was trimmed by 0 bases and V by 7 bases; bases with no gene match: 4. Per germline, CDR1 MNHEY and CDR2 SVGAGI. The CDR3 consists of 15 residues. The source of this sequence is a human donor in a cohort sampled during active COVID-19. This chain joins TRBV6-5 and TRBJ2-7; TRBD2 matches at 12 bases. Sample: peripheral blood. The CDR3 sequence: CASTTSGSGSYEQYV. CDR3 DNA: TGTGCCAGCACGACTAGCGGGAGTGGCTCCTACGAGCAGTACGTC.